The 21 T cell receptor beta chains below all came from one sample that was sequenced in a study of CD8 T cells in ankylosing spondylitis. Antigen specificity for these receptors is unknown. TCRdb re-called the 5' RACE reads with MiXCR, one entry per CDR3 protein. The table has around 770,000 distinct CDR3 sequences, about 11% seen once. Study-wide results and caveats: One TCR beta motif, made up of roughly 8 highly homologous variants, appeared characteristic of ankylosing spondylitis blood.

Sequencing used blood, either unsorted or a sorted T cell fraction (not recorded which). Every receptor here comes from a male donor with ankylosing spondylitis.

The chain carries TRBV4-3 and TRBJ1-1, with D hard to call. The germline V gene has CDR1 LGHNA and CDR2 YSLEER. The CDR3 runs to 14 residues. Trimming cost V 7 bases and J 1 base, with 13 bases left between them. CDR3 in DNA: TGCGCCAGCAAGGGTTTTGGTGCGAACACTGAAGCTTTCTTT. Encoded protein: CASKGFGANTEAFF.

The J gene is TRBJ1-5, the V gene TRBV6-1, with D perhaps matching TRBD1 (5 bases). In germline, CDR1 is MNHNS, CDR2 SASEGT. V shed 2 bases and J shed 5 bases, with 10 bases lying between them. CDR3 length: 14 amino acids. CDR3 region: CASSESTVYQPQHF. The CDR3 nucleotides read TGTGCCAGCAGTGAATCGACAGTTTATCAGCCCCAGCATTTT.

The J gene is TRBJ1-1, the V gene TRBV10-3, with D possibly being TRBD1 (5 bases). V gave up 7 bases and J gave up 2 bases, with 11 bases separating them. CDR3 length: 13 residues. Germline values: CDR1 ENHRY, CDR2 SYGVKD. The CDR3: CAITAQGNTEAFF. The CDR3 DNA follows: TGTGCCATCACGGCGCAGGGCAACACTGAAGCTTTCTTT.

CDR3 in amino acids: CATSGGGNQPQHF. CDR3 sequence (DNA): TGTGCCACTAGTGGGGGGGGCAATCAGCCCCAGCATTTT. The chain couples TRBV15 to TRBJ1-5, with D maybe TRBD1 (5 bases). V was trimmed by 9 bases and J by 2 bases, leaving 11 bases between them. The length of the CDR3 is 13 residues. Germline-derived CDR1 and CDR2 are LNHNV and YYDKDF (reference sequence).

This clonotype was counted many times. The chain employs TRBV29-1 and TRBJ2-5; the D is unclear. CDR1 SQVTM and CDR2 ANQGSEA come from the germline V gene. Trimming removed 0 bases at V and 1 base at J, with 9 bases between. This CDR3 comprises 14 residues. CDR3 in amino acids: CSVEDYYSQETQYF. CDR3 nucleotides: TGCAGCGTTGAAGATTATTACAGCCAAGAGACCCAGTACTTC.

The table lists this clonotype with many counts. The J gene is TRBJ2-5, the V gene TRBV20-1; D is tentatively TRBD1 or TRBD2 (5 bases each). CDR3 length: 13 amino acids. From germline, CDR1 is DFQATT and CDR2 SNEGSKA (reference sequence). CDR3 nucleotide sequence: TGCAGCCCGTACTTCGGGGCCCAAGAGACCCAGTACTTC. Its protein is CSPYFGAQETQYF.

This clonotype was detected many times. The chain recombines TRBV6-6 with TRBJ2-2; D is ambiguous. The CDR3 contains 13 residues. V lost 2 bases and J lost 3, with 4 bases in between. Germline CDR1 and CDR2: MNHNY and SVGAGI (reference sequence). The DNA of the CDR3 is TGTGCCAGCAGTTACCCGTACACCGGGGAGCTGTTTTTT. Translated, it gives CASSYPYTGELFF.

The DNA for the CDR3 is TGTGCCAGCAGTTACTCAAGGGGTGGGACAGATACGCAGTATTTT. Translating it yields CASSYSRGGTDTQYF. The V gene is TRBV6-5, the J gene TRBJ2-3, with D perhaps matching TRBD1 (5 bases). CDR1 and CDR2 from the germline V gene are MNHEY and SVGAGI. This CDR3 has 15 residues. Trimming shortened V by 0 bases and J by 3 bases, and 10 bases separated the two germline ends.

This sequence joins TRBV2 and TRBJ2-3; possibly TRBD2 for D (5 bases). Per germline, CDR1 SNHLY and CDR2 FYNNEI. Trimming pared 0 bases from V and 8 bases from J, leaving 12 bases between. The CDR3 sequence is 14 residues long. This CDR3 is CASSEALREGTQYF. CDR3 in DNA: TGTGCCAGCAGTGAAGCGCTTCGGGAAGGTACGCAGTATTTT.

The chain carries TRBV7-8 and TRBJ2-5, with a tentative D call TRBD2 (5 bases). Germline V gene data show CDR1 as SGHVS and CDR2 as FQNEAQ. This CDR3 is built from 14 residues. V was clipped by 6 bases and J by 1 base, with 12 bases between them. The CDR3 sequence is CASRASTFQETQYF. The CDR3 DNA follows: TGTGCCAGCAGGGCTAGCACCTTCCAAGAGACCCAGTACTTC.

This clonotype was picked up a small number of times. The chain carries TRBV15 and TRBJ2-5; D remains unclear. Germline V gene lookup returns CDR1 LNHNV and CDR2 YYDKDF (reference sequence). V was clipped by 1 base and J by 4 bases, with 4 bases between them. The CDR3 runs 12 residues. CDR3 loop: CATSRVLETQYF. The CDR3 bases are TGTGCCACCAGCAGAGTTTTAGAGACCCAGTACTTC.

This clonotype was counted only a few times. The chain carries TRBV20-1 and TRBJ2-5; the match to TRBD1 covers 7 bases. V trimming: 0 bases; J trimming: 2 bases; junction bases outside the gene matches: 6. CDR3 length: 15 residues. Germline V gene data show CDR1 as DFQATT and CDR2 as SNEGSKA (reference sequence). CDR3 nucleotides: TGCAGTGCTAGAGATCTGGGGACAGAACAAGAGACCCAGTACTTC. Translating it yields CSARDLGTEQETQYF.

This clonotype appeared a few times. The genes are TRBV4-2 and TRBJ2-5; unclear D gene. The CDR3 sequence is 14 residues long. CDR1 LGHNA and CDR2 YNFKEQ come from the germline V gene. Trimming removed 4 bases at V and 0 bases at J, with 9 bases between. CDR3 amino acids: CASSRSNYQETQYF. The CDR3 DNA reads TGTGCCAGCAGCCGGAGCAACTACCAAGAGACCCAGTACTTC.

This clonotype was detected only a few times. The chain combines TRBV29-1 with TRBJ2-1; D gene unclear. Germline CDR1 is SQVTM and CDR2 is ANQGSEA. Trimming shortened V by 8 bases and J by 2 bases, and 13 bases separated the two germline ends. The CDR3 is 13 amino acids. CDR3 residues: CSQGNSPYNEQFF. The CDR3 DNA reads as TGCAGCCAAGGGAACAGTCCCTACAATGAGCAGTTCTTC.

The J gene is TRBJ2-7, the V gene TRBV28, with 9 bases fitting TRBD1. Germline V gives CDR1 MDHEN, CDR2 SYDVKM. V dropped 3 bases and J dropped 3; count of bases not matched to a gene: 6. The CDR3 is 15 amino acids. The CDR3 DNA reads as TGTGCCAGCAGTTTTGGGGACAGGGAACTCTACGAGCAGTACTTC. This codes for CASSFGDRELYEQYF.

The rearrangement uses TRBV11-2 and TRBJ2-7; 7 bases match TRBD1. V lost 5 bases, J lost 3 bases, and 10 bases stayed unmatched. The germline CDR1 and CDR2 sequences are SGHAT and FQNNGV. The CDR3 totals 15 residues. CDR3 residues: CASSQERGRIYEQYF. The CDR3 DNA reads TGTGCCAGCAGCCAGGAGAGGGGGCGCATCTACGAGCAGTACTTC.

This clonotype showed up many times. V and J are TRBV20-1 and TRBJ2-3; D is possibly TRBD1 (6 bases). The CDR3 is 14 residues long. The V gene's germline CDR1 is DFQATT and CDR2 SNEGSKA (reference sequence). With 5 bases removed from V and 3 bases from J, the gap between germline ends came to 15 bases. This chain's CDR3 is CSASQGLRTDTQYF. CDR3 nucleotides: TGCAGTGCTTCCCAGGGGCTGAGGACAGATACGCAGTATTTT.

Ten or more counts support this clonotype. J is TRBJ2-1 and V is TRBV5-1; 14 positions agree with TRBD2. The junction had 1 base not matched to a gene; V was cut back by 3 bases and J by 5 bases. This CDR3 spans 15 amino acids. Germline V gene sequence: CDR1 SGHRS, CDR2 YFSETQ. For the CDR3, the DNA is TGCGCCAGCAGCTCGGGACTAGCGGGGGACAATGAGCAGTTCTTC. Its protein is CASSSGLAGDNEQFF. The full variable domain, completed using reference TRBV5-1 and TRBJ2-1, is KAGVTQTPRYLIKTRGQQVTLSCSPISGHRSVSWYQQTPGQGLQFLFEYFSETQRNKGNFPGRFSGRQFSNSRSEMNVSTLELGDSALYLCASSSGLAGDNEQFFGPGTRLTVL.

This chain's CDR3 is CASSLRRSNYGYTF. CDR3 bases: TGTGCCAGCAGTTTACGACGGTCTAACTATGGCTACACCTTC. This rearrangement joins TRBV12-3 or TRBV12-4 to TRBJ1-2, with no clear D. The CDR3 totals 14 residues. Deletions cut 2 bases from V and 0 bases from J, with 7 bases between.

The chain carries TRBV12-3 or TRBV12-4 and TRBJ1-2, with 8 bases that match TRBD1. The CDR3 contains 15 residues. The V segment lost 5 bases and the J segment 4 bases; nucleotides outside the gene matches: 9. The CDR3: CASSPRQGYPYGYTF. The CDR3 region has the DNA TGTGCCAGCAGTCCTCGACAGGGGTACCCCTATGGCTACACCTTC.

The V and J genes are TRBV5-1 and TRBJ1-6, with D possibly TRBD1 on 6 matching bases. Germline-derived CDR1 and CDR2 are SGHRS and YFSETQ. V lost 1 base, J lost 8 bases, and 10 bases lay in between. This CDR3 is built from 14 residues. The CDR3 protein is CASSLRSGDSPLHF. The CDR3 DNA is TGCGCCAGCAGCTTGAGGTCAGGGGATTCACCCCTCCACTTT. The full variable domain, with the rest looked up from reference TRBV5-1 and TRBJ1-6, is KAGVTQTPRYLIKTRGQQVTLSCSPISGHRSVSWYQQTPGQGLQFLFEYFSETQRNKGNFPGRFSGRQFSNSRSEMNVSTLELGDSALYLCASSLRSGDSPLHFGNGTRLTVT.